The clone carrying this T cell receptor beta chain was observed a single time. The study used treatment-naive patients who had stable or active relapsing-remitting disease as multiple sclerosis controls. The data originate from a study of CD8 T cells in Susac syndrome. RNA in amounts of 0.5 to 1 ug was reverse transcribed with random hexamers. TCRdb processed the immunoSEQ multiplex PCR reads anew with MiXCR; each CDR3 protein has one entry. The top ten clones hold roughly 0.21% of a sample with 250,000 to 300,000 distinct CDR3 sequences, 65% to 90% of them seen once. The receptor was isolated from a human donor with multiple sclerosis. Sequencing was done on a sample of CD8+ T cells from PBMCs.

CDR3 in amino acids: CASSSGTGVVDEQYF. Here the CDR3 DNA reads TGTGCCAGCAGTTCGGGGACAGGGGTGGTCGACGAGCAGTACTTC. The genes are TRBV27 and TRBJ2-7; 10 bases agree with TRBD1. The V gene's germline CDR1 is MNHEY and CDR2 SMNVEV (reference sequence). The CDR3 runs to 15 residues. V lost 4 bases and J lost 5; bases outside the gene matches: 8.